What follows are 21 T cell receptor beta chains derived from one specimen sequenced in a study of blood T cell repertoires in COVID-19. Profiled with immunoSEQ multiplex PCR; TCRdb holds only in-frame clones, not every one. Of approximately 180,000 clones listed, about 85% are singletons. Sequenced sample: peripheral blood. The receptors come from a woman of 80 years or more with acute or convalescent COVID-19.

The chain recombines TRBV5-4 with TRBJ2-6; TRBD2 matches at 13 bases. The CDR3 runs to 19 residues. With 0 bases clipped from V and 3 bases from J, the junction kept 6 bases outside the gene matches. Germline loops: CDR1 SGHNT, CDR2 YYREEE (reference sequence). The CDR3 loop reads CASSLAGGLAGSGANVLTF. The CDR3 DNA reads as TGTGCCAGCAGCTTGGCCGGGGGACTAGCGGGAAGTGGGGCCAACGTCCTGACTTTC.

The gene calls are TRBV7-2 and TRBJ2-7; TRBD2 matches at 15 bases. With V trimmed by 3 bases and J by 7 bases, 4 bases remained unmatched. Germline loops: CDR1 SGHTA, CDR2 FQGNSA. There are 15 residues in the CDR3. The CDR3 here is CASSLGLAGGQEQYF. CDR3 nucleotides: TGTGCCAGCAGCTTGGGACTAGCGGGAGGCCAAGAGCAGTACTTC.

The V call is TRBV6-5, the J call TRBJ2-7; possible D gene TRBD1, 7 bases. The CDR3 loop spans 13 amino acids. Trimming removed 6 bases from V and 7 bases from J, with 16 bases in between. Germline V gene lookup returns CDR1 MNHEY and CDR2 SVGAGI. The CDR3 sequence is CASRSDRAGEQYF. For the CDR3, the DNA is TGTGCCAGCAGGTCCGACAGGGCGGGGGAGCAGTACTTC.

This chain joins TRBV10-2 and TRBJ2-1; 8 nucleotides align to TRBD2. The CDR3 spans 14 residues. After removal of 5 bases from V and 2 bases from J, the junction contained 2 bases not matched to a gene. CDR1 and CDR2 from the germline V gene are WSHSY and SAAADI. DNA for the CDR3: TGCGCCAGCAGTAGCGGGGGACCCTACAATGAGCAGTTCTTC. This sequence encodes CASSSGGPYNEQFF.

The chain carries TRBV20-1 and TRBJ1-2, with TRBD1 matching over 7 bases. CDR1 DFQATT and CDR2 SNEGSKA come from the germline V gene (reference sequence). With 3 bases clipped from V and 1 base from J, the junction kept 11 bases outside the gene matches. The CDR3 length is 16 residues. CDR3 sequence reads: CSASPLTGVFNYGYTF. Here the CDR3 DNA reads TGCAGTGCTAGTCCTCTCACAGGGGTTTTTAACTATGGCTACACCTTC.

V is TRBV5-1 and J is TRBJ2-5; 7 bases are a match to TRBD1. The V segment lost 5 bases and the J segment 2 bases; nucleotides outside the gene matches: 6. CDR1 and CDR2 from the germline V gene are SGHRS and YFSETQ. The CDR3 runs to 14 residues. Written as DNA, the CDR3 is TGCGCCAGCAGGGTGGGACAGATTCAAGAGACCCAGTACTTC. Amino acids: CASRVGQIQETQYF.

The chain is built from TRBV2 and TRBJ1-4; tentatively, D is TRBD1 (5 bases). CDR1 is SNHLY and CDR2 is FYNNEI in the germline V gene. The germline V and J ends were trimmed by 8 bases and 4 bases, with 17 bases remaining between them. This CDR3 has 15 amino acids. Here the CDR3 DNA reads TGTGCCAGCGTAGTATCCGGGACTATTAATGAAAAACTGTTTTTT. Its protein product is CASVVSGTINEKLFF.

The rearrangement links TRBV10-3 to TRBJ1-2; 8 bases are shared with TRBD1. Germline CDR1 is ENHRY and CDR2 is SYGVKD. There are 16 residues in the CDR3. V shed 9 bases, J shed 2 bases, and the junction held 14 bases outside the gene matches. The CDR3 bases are TGTGCCATAGGTTGGACAGGGACTTCTACCAACTATGGCTACACCTTC. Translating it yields CAIGWTGTSTNYGYTF.

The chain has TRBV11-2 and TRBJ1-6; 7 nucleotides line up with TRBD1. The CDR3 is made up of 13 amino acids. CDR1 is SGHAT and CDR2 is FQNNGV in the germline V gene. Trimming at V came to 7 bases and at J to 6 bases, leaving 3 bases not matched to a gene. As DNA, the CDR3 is TGTGCCAGCACTAACAGGGGTAATTCACCCCTCCACTTT. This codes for CASTNRGNSPLHF. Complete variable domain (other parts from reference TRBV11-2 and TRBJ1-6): EAGVAQSPRYKIIEKRQSVAFWCNPISGHATLYWYQQILGQGPKLLIQFQNNGVVDDSQLPKDRFSAERLKGVDSTLKIQPAKLEDSAVYLCASTNRGNSPLHFGNGTRLTVT.

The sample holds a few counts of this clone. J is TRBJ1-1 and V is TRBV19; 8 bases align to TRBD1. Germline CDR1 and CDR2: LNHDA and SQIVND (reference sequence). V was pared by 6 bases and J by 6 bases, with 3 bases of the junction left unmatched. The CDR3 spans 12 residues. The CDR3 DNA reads TGTGCCAGTAGCCGACAGGGGTCTGAAGCTTTCTTT. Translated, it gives CASSRQGSEAFF.

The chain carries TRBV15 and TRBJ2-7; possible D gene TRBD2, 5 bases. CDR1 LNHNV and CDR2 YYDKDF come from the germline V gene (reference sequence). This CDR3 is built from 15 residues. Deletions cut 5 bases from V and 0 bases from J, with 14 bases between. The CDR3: CATSQEEISSYEQYF. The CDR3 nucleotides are TGTGCCACCAGCCAGGAGGAGATTTCCTCCTACGAGCAGTACTTC.

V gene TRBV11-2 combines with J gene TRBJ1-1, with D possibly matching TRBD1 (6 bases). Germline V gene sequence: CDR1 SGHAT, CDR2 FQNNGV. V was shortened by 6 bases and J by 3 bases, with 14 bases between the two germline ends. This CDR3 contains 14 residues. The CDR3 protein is CASSGGGAYTEAFF. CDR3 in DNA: TGTGCCAGCAGTGGCGGGGGGGCCTACACTGAAGCTTTCTTT.

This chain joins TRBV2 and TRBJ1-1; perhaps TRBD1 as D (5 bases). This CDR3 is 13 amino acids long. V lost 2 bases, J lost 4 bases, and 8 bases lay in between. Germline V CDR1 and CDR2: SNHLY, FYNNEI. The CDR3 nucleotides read TGTGCCAGCAGTGAATCGGGGGGCACTGAAGCTTTCTTT. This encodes CASSESGGTEAFF.

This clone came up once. DNA for the CDR3: TGTGCCAGCAGTGAGGGGACACCTTATGGCTACACCTTC. Its translation is CASSEGTPYGYTF. V is TRBV2 and J is TRBJ1-2, with TRBD1 as a possible D gene (6 bases). CDR1 is SNHLY, CDR2 FYNNEI, per germline. V was pared by 3 bases and J by 5 bases, with 10 bases between. The CDR3 is 13 amino acids.

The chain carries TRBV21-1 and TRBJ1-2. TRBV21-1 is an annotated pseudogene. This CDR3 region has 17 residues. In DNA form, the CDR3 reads TGTGCCAGCATTAGCGTACGCGGACGGACTCCTAACTATGGCTACACCTTC. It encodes CASISVRGRTPNYGYTF.

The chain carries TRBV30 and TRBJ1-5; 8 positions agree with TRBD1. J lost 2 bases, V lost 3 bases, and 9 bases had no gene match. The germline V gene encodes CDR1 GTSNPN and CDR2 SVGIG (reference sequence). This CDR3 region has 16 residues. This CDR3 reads CAWSPGQGKGNQPQHF. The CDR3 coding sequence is TGTGCCTGGAGCCCAGGACAGGGAAAAGGCAATCAGCCCCAGCATTTT.

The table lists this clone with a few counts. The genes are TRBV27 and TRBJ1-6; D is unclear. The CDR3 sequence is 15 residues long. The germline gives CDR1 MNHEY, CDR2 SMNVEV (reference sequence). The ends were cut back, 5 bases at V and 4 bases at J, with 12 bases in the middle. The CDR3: CASSPPSTYNSPLHF. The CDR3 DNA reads TGTGCCAGCAGTCCACCGTCTACGTATAATTCACCCCTCCACTTT.

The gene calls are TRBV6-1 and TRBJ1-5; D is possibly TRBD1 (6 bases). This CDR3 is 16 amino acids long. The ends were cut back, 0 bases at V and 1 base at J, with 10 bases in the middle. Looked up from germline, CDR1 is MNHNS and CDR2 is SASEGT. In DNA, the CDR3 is TGTGCCAGCAGTGAAGCCAGGGGAGTAAGCAATCAGCCCCAGCATTTT. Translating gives CASSEARGVSNQPQHF.

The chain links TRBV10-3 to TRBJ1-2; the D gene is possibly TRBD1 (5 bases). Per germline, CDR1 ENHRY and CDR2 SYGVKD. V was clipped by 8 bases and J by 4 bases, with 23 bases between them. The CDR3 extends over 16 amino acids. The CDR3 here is CAISKGLTEEGYGYTF. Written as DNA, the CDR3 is TGTGCCATCTCAAAGGGATTGACAGAAGAAGGCTATGGCTACACCTTC.

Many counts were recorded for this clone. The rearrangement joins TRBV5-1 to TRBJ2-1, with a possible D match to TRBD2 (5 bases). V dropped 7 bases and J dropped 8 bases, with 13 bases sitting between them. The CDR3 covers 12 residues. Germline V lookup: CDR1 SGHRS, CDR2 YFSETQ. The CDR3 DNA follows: TGCGCCAGCCGCACAACTAGTGATGAGCAGTTCTTC. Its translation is CASRTTSDEQFF.

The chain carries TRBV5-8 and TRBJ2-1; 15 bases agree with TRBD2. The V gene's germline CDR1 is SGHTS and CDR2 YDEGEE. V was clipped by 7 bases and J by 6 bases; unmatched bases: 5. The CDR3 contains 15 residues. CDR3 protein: CASLRGLAGGNEQFF. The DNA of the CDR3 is TGTGCCAGCCTGCGGGGACTAGCGGGAGGCAATGAGCAGTTCTTC. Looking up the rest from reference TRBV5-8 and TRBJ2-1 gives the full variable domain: EAGVTQSPTHLIKTRGQQATLRCSPISGHTSVYWYQQALGLGLQFLLWYDEGEERNRGNFPPRFSGRQFPNYSSELNVNALELEDSALYLCASLRGLAGGNEQFFGPGTRLTVL.